This TCR beta chain was identified in a study of cytomegalovirus exposure and HLA in healthy donors. For the study at large: An earlier analysis identified 120 million or so unique TCR beta sequences in about 190 million T cells. Study observations and caveats: In a later analysis, HLA-associated TCR beta chains were more clonally expanded than equally common others. Roughly even sequencing depth across donors was the assumption behind the presence/absence analyses. Using the classifier, cytomegalovirus status was reportedly diagnosed with high specificity and sensitivity.

The CDR3 contains 14 residues. Germline V lookup: CDR1 SQVTM, CDR2 ANQGSEA. V dropped 6 bases and J dropped 0; count of bases not matched to a gene: 6. Vbeta (60) and Jbeta (13) primers were used in the PCR. Sequencing used immunoSEQ multiplex PCR; TCRdb keeps in-frame clones, though not all of them. In the table there are about 95,000 clones, about four fifths of which are singletons. Note on this clone: Its antigen remains unknown.

The chain uses TRBV29-1 and TRBJ1-1; 8 bases align to TRBD1. This clonotype was sampled from a woman between 35 and 50 years old in good health and CMV-seronegative. The sequenced sample consisted of PBMCs. The CDR3 here is CSVQTGVMNTEAFF. The DNA for the CDR3 is TGCAGCGTCCAGACAGGGGTGATGAACACTGAAGCTTTCTTT.